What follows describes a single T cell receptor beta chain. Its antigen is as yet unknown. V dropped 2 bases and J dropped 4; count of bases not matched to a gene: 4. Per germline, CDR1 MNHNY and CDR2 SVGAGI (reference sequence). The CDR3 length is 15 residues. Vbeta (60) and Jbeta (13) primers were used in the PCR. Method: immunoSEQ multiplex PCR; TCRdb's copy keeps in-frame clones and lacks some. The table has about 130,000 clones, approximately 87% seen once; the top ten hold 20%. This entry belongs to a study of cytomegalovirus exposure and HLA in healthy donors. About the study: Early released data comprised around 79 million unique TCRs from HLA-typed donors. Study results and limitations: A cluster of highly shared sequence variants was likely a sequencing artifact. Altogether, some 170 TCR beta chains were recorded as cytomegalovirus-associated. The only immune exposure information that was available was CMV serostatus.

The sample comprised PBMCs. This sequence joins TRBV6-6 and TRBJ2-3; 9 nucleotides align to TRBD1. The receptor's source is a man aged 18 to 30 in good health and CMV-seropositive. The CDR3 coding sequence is TGTGCCAGCAGTTACGGGGACAGGGTCTCAGATACGCAGTATTTT. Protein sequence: CASSYGDRVSDTQYF.